Each of the 9 T cell receptor beta chains below was sequenced from the same sample in a study of blood T cells in healthy people across ages. PCR was performed a second time for 7 to 11 cycles using a sample-barcoded 5' primer and a J-beta primer mix. One entry per CDR3 protein, called by TCRdb with MiXCR from the 5' RACE reads. The sample shows 2 million or so distinct CDR3 sequences, approximately 50% of them seen only once. The sample was blood. These receptors were taken from a woman in her thirties or forties in good health.

This clonotype was counted once. The chain couples TRBV20-1 to TRBJ1-2, with D unresolved. Germline V gene lookup returns CDR1 DFQATT and CDR2 SNEGSKA (reference sequence). This CDR3 region has 14 residues. V was cut by 6 bases and J by 2 bases, with 16 bases left in between. This CDR3 reads CSAPEEGANYGYTF. The DNA for the CDR3 is TGCAGTGCCCCTGAGGAGGGAGCCAACTATGGCTACACCTTC.

A few counts support this clonotype. The rearrangement links TRBV28 to TRBJ2-5, with TRBD2 identical over 7 bases. CDR3 length: 15 residues. V was clipped by 4 bases and J by 2 bases; unmatched bases: 7. Germline loops: CDR1 MDHEN, CDR2 SYDVKM. Here the CDR3 reads CASSWSGVGQETQYF. Here the CDR3 DNA reads TGTGCCAGCAGTTGGAGCGGGGTTGGACAAGAGACCCAGTACTTC.

The V and J genes are TRBV27 and TRBJ2-5; 8 nucleotides agree with TRBD1. V trimming: 0 bases; J trimming: 11 bases; junction bases outside the gene matches: 8. CDR1 and CDR2 (germline): MNHEY, SMNVEV (reference sequence). The CDR3 is 14 residues long. This chain's CDR3 is CASSLSGQVIKQYF. For the CDR3, the DNA is TGTGCCAGCAGTTTATCGGGACAGGTTATCAAGCAGTACTTC.

This sequence joins TRBV7-2 and TRBJ2-5; the D is unclear. From germline, CDR1 is SGHTA and CDR2 FQGNSA. This CDR3 region has 15 residues. Trimming shortened V by 2 bases and J by 5 bases, and 15 bases separated the two germline ends. The CDR3 nucleotides read TGTGCCAGCAGCTTAATCCAGACCCCCAGGGAGACCCAGTACTTC. Protein product: CASSLIQTPRETQYF.

This chain links TRBV5-6 with TRBJ2-3, with TRBD2 matching 9 bases. The CDR3 loop spans 17 amino acids. Unmatched junction bases numbered 11, after V lost 3 bases and J lost 3 bases. CDR1 is SGHDT and CDR2 is YYEEEE in the germline V gene. This CDR3 reads CASSSSLAGGMTDTQYF. The CDR3 nucleotides read TGTGCCAGCAGCTCCTCCTTGGCGGGGGGGATGACAGATACGCAGTATTTT.

The CDR3 sequence: CASTYSRGSDTQYF. For the CDR3, the DNA is TGTGCCAGCACCTATTCCAGAGGGTCAGATACGCAGTATTTT. This sequence joins TRBV6-5 and TRBJ2-3; D is perhaps TRBD2 (5 bases). The CDR3 is 14 residues long. Trimming took 7 bases from V and 4 from J, leaving 15 bases between them. The germline V gene has CDR1 MNHEY and CDR2 SVGAGI.

A few counts support this clonotype. The chain carries TRBV27 and TRBJ2-5; 11 nucleotides match TRBD2. The germline V gene has CDR1 MNHEY and CDR2 SMNVEV (reference sequence). V lost 5 bases to trimming and J lost 5 bases; unmatched junction nucleotides: 7. The CDR3 extends over 15 amino acids. The CDR3 DNA reads as TGTGCCAGCAGTGTAGCGGGGGGGCCTGGTGAGACCCAGTACTTC. Amino acid sequence: CASSVAGGPGETQYF.

The V and J genes are TRBV20-1 and TRBJ1-6; TRBD1 matches at 9 bases. The CDR3 loop spans 14 amino acids. Germline V gene lookup returns CDR1 DFQATT and CDR2 SNEGSKA (reference sequence). V lost 6 bases and J lost 9; bases outside the gene matches: 9. CDR3: CSAPGQGVGSPLHF. In nucleotides, the CDR3 is TGCAGTGCACCGGGACAGGGTGTAGGTTCACCCCTCCACTTT.

This clonotype has just a few counts. This chain uses TRBV5-6 with TRBJ2-7, with 8 bases lining up with TRBD1. The J call may be faulty, since TRBJ2-1 better matches the DNA end. The CDR3 consists of 14 residues. The V gene's germline CDR1 is SGHDT and CDR2 YYEEEE. The CDR3 DNA follows: TGTGCCAGCAGCGGGGGCAGGGGGCCGGGTGAGCAGTTCTTC. Protein: CASSGGRGPGEQFF.